This entry features one TCR beta chain sequence. The sample originates from a study of control samples from healthy donors and cancer patients. Assay used: immunoSEQ multiplex PCR; TCRdb lists only in-frame clones, some missing. The sample holds roughly 400,000 clones; about 93% are singletons and the top ten take 5% to 8%. The CDR3 consists of 17 residues. The junction had 11 bases not matched to a gene; V was cut back by 4 bases and J by 0 bases. The germline V gene has CDR1 MGHRA and CDR2 YSYEKL. The V and J genes are TRBV4-1 and TRBJ2-7; 8 bases agree with TRBD1. Sequenced: PBMCs. The sequence was collected from a man aged 40-49 years with head and neck cancer. CDR3 nucleotide sequence: TGCGCCAGCAGCCGGTCGGGACAGGCGACTAGCTCCTACGAGCAGTACTTC. It encodes CASSRSGQATSSYEQYF.